These 2 T cell receptor beta chains originate from one sample sequenced in a study of cytomegalovirus exposure and HLA in healthy donors. Use of 60 Vbeta and 13 Jbeta primers characterized the PCR. Using immunoSEQ multiplex PCR, the repertoire was profiled, and TCRdb retains in-frame clones only, with some absent. The sample contains a few hundred thousand clones, 70% to 80% of which appear only once. Sequencing input: PBMCs. The receptors were sampled from a woman aged 60-75 years in good health and CMV-seropositive.

The J gene is TRBJ1-1, the V gene TRBV5-4; 9 bases line up with TRBD1. The V segment lost 4 bases and the J segment 5 bases; nucleotides outside the gene matches: 6. Per the germline V gene, CDR1 is SGHNT and CDR2 is YYREEE (reference sequence). This CDR3 comprises 14 residues. This chain's CDR3 is CASSRGTGTTEAFF. The CDR3 nucleotides read TGTGCCAGCAGCAGGGGGACAGGGACGACTGAAGCTTTCTTT.

This clone was detected only a few times. This chain links TRBV19 with TRBJ1-1, with 8 bases matching TRBD1. J lost 7 bases, V lost 5 bases, and 6 bases had no gene match. CDR1 LNHDA and CDR2 SQIVND come from the germline V gene (reference sequence). This CDR3 region has 13 residues. CDR3 bases: TGTGCCAGTAGTGTCCAGGGGGCGGGTGAAGCTTTCTTT. This translates into CASSVQGAGEAFF. Full variable domain (missing parts from reference TRBV19 and TRBJ1-1): DGGITQSPKYLFRKEGQNVTLSCEQNLNHDAMYWYRQDPGQGLRLIYYSQIVNDFQKGDIAEGYSVSREKKESFPLTVTSAQKNPTAFYLCASSVQGAGEAFFGQGTRLTVV.